These 18 T cell receptor beta chains were sequenced from one sample in a study of glioma-infiltrating T cells. The iRepertoire nested amplicon-rescue multiplex PCR amplified TCR alpha and beta CDR3s from RNA. Each CDR3 protein is one row after TCRdb ran MiXCR on the multiplex PCR reads. This sample yields about 130,000 distinct CDR3 sequences, of which approximately 25% are seen a single time; approximately 16% belongs to the top ten. The sequencing sample was made of glioma tissue, nonneoplastic brain tissue, or PBMCs (not recorded which). These receptors were collected from a human donor with low-grade glioma or glioblastoma, undergoing nonglioma brain surgery, or in good health (not recorded which).

Many counts were recorded for this clonotype. V gene TRBV27 combines with J gene TRBJ2-7; possibly TRBD1 for D (6 bases). Germline V gene data show CDR1 as MNHEY and CDR2 as SMNVEV (reference sequence). Trimming pared 0 bases from V and 2 bases from J, leaving 11 bases between. This CDR3 is 15 amino acids long. In nucleotides, the CDR3 is TGTGCCAGCAGTTTATCGGTGCAGGGGCCCTACGAGCAGTACTTC. It translates to CASSLSVQGPYEQYF.

Remarks on this clonotype: Being one base from a much bigger clone, this may be a read error. The chain employs TRBV28 and TRBJ2-7, with no clear D. Trimming took off 5 bases at V and 2 bases at J, with 16 bases between the two ends. CDR1 MDHEN and CDR2 SYDVKM come from the germline V gene. There are 15 residues in the CDR3. In nucleotides, the CDR3 is TGTGCCAGCAGTAGTATTATAGGCACTGCCTACGAGCAGTACTTC. Its translation is CASSSIIGTAYEQYF.

This rearrangement joins TRBV29-1 to TRBJ2-7; D may be TRBD1 or TRBD2 (6 bases each). The CDR3 totals 13 residues. The germline V and J ends were trimmed by 4 bases and 7 bases, with 17 bases remaining between them. Per the germline V gene, CDR1 is SQVTM and CDR2 is ANQGSEA. The CDR3 sequence is CSVVGQGRREQYF. The CDR3 nucleotides are TGCAGCGTTGTTGGTCAGGGGAGGAGGGAGCAGTACTTC.

This clonotype was observed many times. The chain couples TRBV20-1 to TRBJ2-7; TRBD1 matches at 10 bases. Per the germline V gene, CDR1 is DFQATT and CDR2 is SNEGSKA (reference sequence). The CDR3 has 15 residues. V lost 1 base to trimming and J lost 7 bases; unmatched junction nucleotides: 10. CDR3 DNA: TGCAGTGCTAGAGTTCCGGGACAGGGGAGGAATGAGCAGTACTTC. This encodes CSARVPGQGRNEQYF.

This clonotype was observed at least ten times. The gene calls are TRBV27 and TRBJ1-1; D is uncertain. The CDR3 spans 17 residues. The germline CDR1 and CDR2 sequences are MNHEY and SMNVEV (reference sequence). The ends were cut back, 5 bases at V and 3 bases at J, with 22 bases in the middle. The CDR3 bases are TGTGCCAGCAGTCGTTATGGTATAACGACAAGGCACACTGAAGCTTTCTTT. This encodes CASSRYGITTRHTEAFF.

The J gene is TRBJ2-3, the V gene TRBV29-1; TRBD2 matches at 11 bases. CDR3 length: 14 residues. CDR1 and CDR2 (germline): SQVTM, ANQGSEA. Germline trimming cut 7 bases from V and 2 bases from J; bases unmatched to any gene: 5. This CDR3 is CSAGTSGNTDTQYF. The CDR3 nucleotides are TGCAGCGCCGGGACTAGCGGAAACACAGATACGCAGTATTTT.

The chain combines TRBV29-1 with TRBJ2-5; tentatively, D is TRBD1 (7 bases). The CDR3 is 13 amino acids. Germline values: CDR1 SQVTM, CDR2 ANQGSEA. Deletions cut 8 bases from V and 5 bases from J, with 18 bases between. CDR3 nucleotide sequence: TGCAGCTCGAAGGGGGCGGGACGGGAGACCCAGTACTTC. It codes for CSSKGAGRETQYF.

This clonotype was observed a handful of times. This sequence joins TRBV29-1 and TRBJ1-1, with no clear D. CDR1 SQVTM and CDR2 ANQGSEA come from the germline V gene. The CDR3 sequence is 13 residues long. With 4 bases removed from V and 3 bases from J, the gap between germline ends came to 12 bases. The CDR3 sequence is CSVGQQTDTEAFF. The CDR3 nucleotides read TGCAGCGTTGGGCAACAGACCGACACTGAAGCTTTCTTT.

The rearrangement uses TRBV5-5 and TRBJ1-4; 7 positions agree with TRBD1. CDR3 size: 14 residues. CDR1 SGHKS and CDR2 YYEKEE come from the germline V gene (reference sequence). Unmatched junction bases numbered 7, after V lost 4 bases and J lost 7 bases. The CDR3 region is CASSRRQGSEKLFF. The CDR3 nucleotides read TGTGCCAGCAGCCGCCGACAGGGAAGTGAAAAACTGTTTTTT.

Many counts were recorded for this clonotype. The chain has TRBV10-3 and TRBJ2-5; 9 bases line up with TRBD1. The CDR3 is made up of 15 amino acids. V lost 2 bases and J lost 6; bases outside the gene matches: 7. CDR1 and CDR2 from the germline V gene are ENHRY and SYGVKD. Written as DNA, the CDR3 is TGTGCCATCAGTGAGGCCCAGGACAGGGGAAAGACCCAGTACTTC. It specifies CAISEAQDRGKTQYF.

Comments on this clonotype: A much bigger clone sits one base away, suggesting this may be a read error. The chain is built from TRBV5-1 and TRBJ2-4, with 7 positions matching TRBD1. Germline V lookup: CDR1 SGHRS, CDR2 YFSETQ. This CDR3 has 15 residues. CDR3 loop: CASSFRPGGQNIRYF. For the CDR3, the DNA is TGCGCCAGCAGCTTTAGGCCAGGGGGTCAAAACATTCGGTACTTC. Full variable domain (remainder filled in from reference TRBV5-1 and TRBJ2-4): KAGVTQTPRYLIKTRGQQVTLSCSPISGHRSVSWYQQTPGQGLQFLFEYFSETQRNKGNFPGRFSGRQFSNSRSEMNVSTLELGDSALYLCASSFRPGGQNIRYFGAGTRLSVL.

This sequence joins TRBV29-1 and TRBJ2-1; 10 bases are shared with TRBD2. The junction had 5 bases not matched to a gene; V was cut back by 5 bases and J by 4 bases. The CDR3 spans 14 residues. Looked up from germline, CDR1 is SQVTM and CDR2 is ANQGSEA. As DNA, the CDR3 is TGCAGCGTTTTTTTTAGCGGGAGGTACAATGAGCAGTTCTTC. Its translation is CSVFFSGRYNEQFF.

Ten or more counts support this clonotype. This chain links TRBV6-1 with TRBJ2-5, with no clear D. The CDR3 has 13 amino acids. V shed 5 bases and J shed 3 bases, with 10 bases lying between them. From germline, CDR1 is MNHNS and CDR2 SASEGT. The CDR3 DNA is TGTGCCAGCAGTCCTCCGACCAAAGAGACCCAGTACTTC. This gives the protein CASSPPTKETQYF.

This clonotype was counted at least ten times. The genes are TRBV7-2 and TRBJ2-3; D not certain. There are 14 residues in the CDR3. CDR1 and CDR2 (germline): SGHTA, FQGNSA. Trimming removed 1 base from V and 6 bases from J, with 11 bases in between. Here the CDR3 DNA reads TGTGCCAGCAGCTTAGTAGACGGCATGGATACGCAGTATTTT. Residues: CASSLVDGMDTQYF.

As concerns this clonotype: This may be a read error, as it is one base from a much larger clone. The rearrangement links TRBV4-1 to TRBJ1-1, with 7 bases aligning to TRBD1. This CDR3 is built from 16 residues. Germline CDR1 reads MGHRA; CDR2 reads YSYEKL. As DNA, the CDR3 is TGCGCCAGCAGCCACCAACAGGGGAGAGGACTCACTGGAGCTTTCTTT. Its translation is CASSHQQGRGLTGAFF.

In the case of this clonotype: A read error is likely, as this CDR3 ends without the conserved phenylalanine or tryptophan. The chain links TRBV19 to TRBJ2-5; 10 bases agree with TRBD2. Germline CDR1 and CDR2: LNHDA and SQIVND (reference sequence). V was pared by 6 bases and J by 4 bases, with 8 bases of the junction left unmatched. CDR3 size: 15 residues. The CDR3 region is CASSPVLAGTETQYL. The CDR3, as DNA: TGTGCCAGTAGCCCCGTACTAGCGGGAACAGAGACCCAGTACCTC.

This clonotype was seen ten or more times. This chain joins TRBV4-3 and TRBJ2-1; TRBD2 matches at 7 bases. After removal of 6 bases from V and 0 bases from J, the junction contained 8 bases not matched to a gene. Per germline, CDR1 LGHNA and CDR2 YSLEER. The length of the CDR3 is 16 residues. CDR3 region: CASRSSRLASYNEQFF. The CDR3 DNA reads as TGCGCCAGCAGATCTTCACGACTAGCCTCCTACAATGAGCAGTTCTTC.

As for this clonotype: One end of the junction varies from germline; a read error may be responsible. The CDR3 region is CSTLAQDNEQSF. CDR3 coding DNA: TGCAGCACCCTCGCTCAAGACAATGAGCAGTCCTTC. The rearrangement uses TRBV20-1 and TRBJ2-1; unclear D gene. Per germline, CDR1 DFQATT and CDR2 SNEGSKA (reference sequence). The CDR3 is made up of 12 amino acids.